A single sample is the source of the 6 T cell receptor beta chains below, sequenced in a study of blood T cell repertoires in COVID-19. Generated by immunoSEQ multiplex PCR, the TCRdb table keeps only in-frame clones and is missing some. This sample has more than 40,000 clones, with approximately 90% found just once. Sequencing was carried out using PBMCs or T cells enriched from blood (not recorded which). The source is a woman aged 45 to 65 who had recovered from COVID-19.

J is TRBJ2-1 and V is TRBV3-1 (or the pseudogene TRBV3-2); TRBD1 matches at 10 bases. Germline lookup yields CDR1 LGHDT and CDR2 YNNKEL (reference sequence). J was trimmed by 6 bases and V by 2 bases; bases with no gene match: 13. This CDR3 spans 18 amino acids. CDR3 loop: CASSQFGQGGLVVNEQFF. Here the CDR3 DNA reads TGTGCCAGCAGCCAATTCGGACAGGGGGGATTGGTGGTCAATGAGCAGTTCTTC.

V usage is TRBV7-8 and J usage is TRBJ2-7; no clear D. CDR3 length: 16 amino acids. V dropped 11 bases and J dropped 1 base, with 24 bases sitting between them. In germline, CDR1 is SGHVS, CDR2 FQNEAQ. CDR3 sequence: CAVSQQERDESYEQYF. The DNA of the CDR3 is TGTGCCGTATCCCAGCAGGAACGAGACGAATCCTACGAGCAGTACTTC. Full variable domain (remainder filled in from reference TRBV7-8 and TRBJ2-7): GAGVSQSPRYKVAKRGQDVALRCDPISGHVSLFWYQQALGQGPEFLTYFQNEAQLDKSGLPSDRFFAERPEGSVSTLKIQRTQQEDSAVYLCAVSQQERDESYEQYFGPGTRLTVT.

V is TRBV6-5 and J is TRBJ2-7; 8 nucleotides match TRBD1. Looked up from germline, CDR1 is MNHEY and CDR2 is SVGAGI. V shed 6 bases and J 4 bases; nucleotides not matched to a gene: 5. The CDR3 runs 13 residues. The CDR3 DNA reads TGTGCCAGCAGGTGGCAGGGGGCTTACGAGCAGTACTTC. Its translation: CASRWQGAYEQYF.

The rearrangement uses TRBV3-1 (or the pseudogene TRBV3-2) and TRBJ1-2, with no clear D. The germline CDR1 and CDR2 sequences are LGHDT and YNNKEL (reference sequence). Trimming took 0 bases from V and 8 from J, leaving 13 bases between them. This CDR3 contains 14 residues. The CDR3 loop is CASSQDYSQRGYTF. The CDR3 coding sequence is TGTGCCAGCAGCCAAGACTACAGCCAACGGGGCTACACCTTC.

This clone has a handful of counts. V gene TRBV18 combines with J gene TRBJ1-2; no clear D gene. V was cut by 3 bases and J by 2 bases, with 19 bases left in between. This CDR3 has 17 amino acids. Germline CDR1 reads KGHSH; CDR2 reads LQKENI. CDR3 coding DNA: TGTGCCAGCTCACCCGCCTTGACACGCGCGCGCAACTATGGCTACACCTTC. Translated, it gives CASSPALTRARNYGYTF.

The rearrangement joins TRBV21-1 to TRBJ2-5; TRBD2 is the table's D call, not checked against the DNA. TRBV21-1 is an annotated pseudogene. This CDR3 is 19 amino acids long. CDR3 in amino acids: CASSKTPGLTGGRQETQYF. The CDR3, as DNA: TGTGCCAGCAGCAAAACCCCGGGCCTAACGGGGGGGCGCCAAGAGACCCAGTACTTC.